What follows are 15 T cell receptor beta chains derived from one specimen sequenced in a study of blood T cell repertoires in COVID-19. The method was immunoSEQ multiplex PCR; TCRdb's version includes in-frame clones alone and lacks a portion of them. The data hold more than 300,000 clones, with 92% observed a single time. The material sequenced was PBMCs or T cells enriched from blood (not recorded which). These receptors were collected from a woman aged 25-40 years who had recovered from COVID-19.

Here the CDR3 reads CASSLQSVYQETQYF. The CDR3 DNA is TGTGCCAGCAGTTTACAGTCAGTATACCAAGAGACCCAGTACTTC. The V and J genes are TRBV27 and TRBJ2-5; no firm D call. The CDR3 runs 15 residues. V dropped 2 bases and J dropped 0 bases, with 10 bases sitting between them. Per the germline V gene, CDR1 is MNHEY and CDR2 is SMNVEV (reference sequence).

The rearrangement uses TRBV6-2 or TRBV6-3 and TRBJ1-4; D might be TRBD1 (5 bases). Germline loops: CDR1 MNHEY, CDR2 SVGEGT. Trimming took 4 bases from V and 6 from J, leaving 9 bases between them. CDR3 length: 13 residues. The CDR3 DNA follows: TGTGCCAGCAGTTTGGGACTTGATGAAAAACTGTTTTTT. The encoded protein is CASSLGLDEKLFF.

The V gene is TRBV2, the J gene TRBJ2-1, with 8 bases fitting TRBD2. V dropped 6 bases and J dropped 0; count of bases not matched to a gene: 10. The length of the CDR3 is 17 residues. Germline V gene data show CDR1 as SNHLY and CDR2 as FYNNEI. The CDR3 bases are TGTGCCAGCAGGGCAATTAGCGGGAAGAGCTCCTACAATGAGCAGTTCTTC. Translating gives CASRAISGKSSYNEQFF. The variable domain in full, completed from reference TRBV2 and TRBJ2-1, reads EPEVTQTPSHQVTQMGQEVILRCVPISNHLYFYWYRQILGQKVEFLVSFYNNEISEKSEIFDDQFSVERPDGSNFTLKIRSTKLEDSAMYFCASRAISGKSSYNEQFFGPGTRLTVL.

The V and J genes are TRBV29-1 and TRBJ1-1; 9 bases are a match to TRBD1. The CDR3 is 15 residues long. Unmatched junction bases numbered 8, after V lost 2 bases and J lost 4 bases. The germline gives CDR1 SQVTM, CDR2 ANQGSEA. The CDR3 DNA sequence: TGCAGCGTTGAACTTCCGGGACAGGGAGTCACTGAAGCTTTCTTT. It translates to CSVELPGQGVTEAFF. Full variable domain (outside the CDR3, taken from reference TRBV29-1 and TRBJ1-1): SAVISQKPSRDICQRGTSLTIQCQVDSQVTMMFWYRQQPGQSLTLIATANQGSEATYESGFVIDKFPISRPNLTFSTLTVSNMSPEDSSIYLCSVELPGQGVTEAFFGQGTRLTVV.

Of note for this clone: Given the absence of the conserved phenylalanine or tryptophan at the CDR3 end, a read error is likely. The limits of the CDR3 on the DNA are not certain, so only TCRdb's listed CDR3 is given. The chain is built from TRBV28 and TRBJ1-4; TRBD1, as called in the table, went unchecked against the DNA. Counting both end residues, the CDR3 totals 12 amino acids. Germline V gene data show CDR1 as MDHEN and CDR2 as SYDVKM. The CDR3 sequence is CASRSSKGPLEL.

J is TRBJ1-1 and V is TRBV19; no reliable D call. The length of the CDR3 is 13 residues. Per germline, CDR1 LNHDA and CDR2 SQIVND (reference sequence). V shed 6 bases and J shed 0 bases, with 8 bases lying between them. CDR3 DNA sequence: TGTGCCAGTAGCATGAGGGTGAACACTGAAGCTTTCTTT. Encoded protein: CASSMRVNTEAFF.

The V gene is TRBV7-2, the J gene TRBJ1-1; 7 nucleotides match TRBD1. The CDR3 contains 14 residues. Germline values: CDR1 SGHTA, CDR2 FQGNSA. J lost 7 bases, V lost 2 bases, and 7 bases had no gene match. The DNA for the CDR3 is TGTGCCAGCAGCTTAAACAGGGGATTAGGTGAAGCTTTCTTT. The encoded protein is CASSLNRGLGEAFF.

The rearrangement joins TRBV28 to TRBJ2-7; tentative D call: TRBD2 (5 bases). Looked up from germline, CDR1 is MDHEN and CDR2 is SYDVKM. V gave up 5 bases and J gave up 8 bases, with 19 bases separating them. The CDR3 runs to 14 residues. Written as DNA, the CDR3 is TGTGCCAGCAGTACTTACAGCGGAACCCGAAAGCAGTACTTC. It specifies CASSTYSGTRKQYF.

V usage is TRBV4-1 and J usage is TRBJ2-3; 11 bases are shared with TRBD2. The CDR3 consists of 16 residues. Germline V gives CDR1 MGHRA, CDR2 YSYEKL. Germline trimming cut 4 bases from V and 2 bases from J; bases unmatched to any gene: 5. The CDR3 DNA reads TGCGCCAGCAGCCGCACACTAGCGGGGGCCACAGATACGCAGTATTTT. It yields the protein CASSRTLAGATDTQYF.

The J gene is TRBJ1-5, the V gene TRBV6-5; 7 bases map to TRBD1. V lost 4 bases and J lost 13; bases outside the gene matches: 13. The CDR3 sequence is 14 residues long. Germline V gene sequence: CDR1 MNHEY, CDR2 SVGAGI. The CDR3: CASSSHGDSIKQHF. The CDR3, as DNA: TGTGCCAGCAGTTCCCACGGGGACAGTATTAAGCAGCATTTT.

V and J are TRBV25-1 and TRBJ1-2; D is possibly TRBD1 (6 bases). Trimming pared 3 bases from V and 2 bases from J, leaving 16 bases between. Looked up from germline, CDR1 is MGHDK and CDR2 is SYGVNS. CDR3 length: 16 amino acids. The DNA for the CDR3 is TGTGCCAGCAGTGACCGACAGGCCACGGGGAACTATGGCTACACCTTC. Translation gives CASSDRQATGNYGYTF.

The chain couples TRBV28 to TRBJ1-2; D call uncertain. This CDR3 has 12 amino acids. Germline values: CDR1 MDHEN, CDR2 SYDVKM. V was pared by 7 bases and J by 8 bases, with 14 bases between. In DNA form, the CDR3 reads TGTGCCAGCACTTCTCTAGAGCGGGGCTACACCTTC. This gives the protein CASTSLERGYTF.

The V gene is TRBV7-2, the J gene TRBJ2-3, with D tentatively TRBD2 (5 bases). Looked up from germline, CDR1 is SGHTA and CDR2 is FQGNSA. V shed 6 bases and J shed 2 bases, with 9 bases lying between them. The CDR3 extends over 13 amino acids. CDR3 sequence (DNA): TGTGCCAGCAGAACGGGATTCACAGATACGCAGTATTTT. Amino acid sequence: CASRTGFTDTQYF.

V is TRBV6-1 and J is TRBJ1-1; weak D call: TRBD1 (5 bases). CDR3 length: 16 amino acids. Germline values: CDR1 MNHNS, CDR2 SASEGT. Trimming left V 0 bases short and J 4 bases short, with 15 bases between. This chain's CDR3 is CASSEAHRRASTEAFF. The CDR3 nucleotides read TGTGCCAGCAGTGAAGCGCACAGGAGGGCGAGCACTGAAGCTTTCTTT.

The chain joins TRBV9 to TRBJ1-2, with D unresolved. Trimming pared 3 bases from V and 4 bases from J, leaving 16 bases between. The CDR3 spans 15 residues. Germline loops: CDR1 SGDLS, CDR2 YYNGEE. CDR3 nucleotides: TGTGCCAGCAGCGATGGGCCCTTTCGGGGCTATGGCTACACCTTC. As protein: CASSDGPFRGYGYTF.